These 29 T cell receptor beta chains originate from one sample sequenced in a study of blood T cell repertoires in COVID-19. Measured with immunoSEQ multiplex PCR; TCRdb has only the in-frame clones, and not every one. The table records under 200,000 clones, 83% of them present only once. Sequencing input: peripheral blood. The receptor source for this set is a woman aged 80 or over with acute or convalescent COVID-19.

V gene TRBV3-1 (or the pseudogene TRBV3-2) combines with J gene TRBJ1-6; 8 bases agree with TRBD1. J lost 6 bases, V lost 1 base, and 2 bases had no gene match. Germline V lookup: CDR1 LGHDT, CDR2 YNNKEL (reference sequence). This CDR3 is built from 15 residues. The CDR3, as DNA: TGTGCCAGCAGCCAAGTGGGGACAGGTAATTCACCCCTCCACTTT. Protein product: CASSQVGTGNSPLHF.

This clone occurred once. V and J are TRBV18 and TRBJ2-7; TRBD1 is a possible D gene (6 bases). The germline CDR1 and CDR2 sequences are KGHSH and LQKENI. The CDR3 has 15 residues. The V and J ends lost 2 bases and 1 base respectively, with 12 bases between them. The CDR3 reads CASSPVTTGSYEQYF. CDR3 sequence (DNA): TGTGCCAGCTCACCAGTAACGACAGGTTCCTACGAGCAGTACTTC. The full variable domain, in which reference TRBV18 and TRBJ2-7 provide the parts outside the CDR3, is NAGVMQNPRHLVRRRGQEARLRCSPMKGHSHVYWYRQLPEEGLKFMVYLQKENIIDESGMPKERFSAEFPKEGPSILRIQQVVRGDSAAYFCASSPVTTGSYEQYFGPGTRLTVT.

The chain links TRBV25-1 to TRBJ2-2; a weak D match, TRBD1 (6 bases). The V gene's germline CDR1 is MGHDK and CDR2 SYGVNS. This CDR3 is built from 15 residues. V was pared by 2 bases and J by 0 bases, with 7 bases between. DNA of the CDR3: TGTGCCAGCAGTGAACAGGGGCCGAACACCGGGGAGCTGTTTTTT. Translation gives CASSEQGPNTGELFF.

The chain uses TRBV19 and TRBJ1-1, with 7 bases identical to TRBD1. J was trimmed by 1 base and V by 5 bases; bases with no gene match: 7. The CDR3 totals 15 residues. Germline CDR1 LNHDA, CDR2 SQIVND (reference sequence). The CDR3 region is CASSSGTVANTEAFF. The CDR3 coding sequence is TGTGCCAGTAGTTCCGGGACAGTGGCGAACACTGAAGCTTTCTTT.

The chain recombines TRBV2 with TRBJ1-5; TRBD1 aligns across 9 bases. The germline V gene has CDR1 SNHLY and CDR2 FYNNEI. This CDR3 is built from 14 residues. V trimming: 4 bases; J trimming: 5 bases; junction bases outside the gene matches: 3. CDR3: CASSADRGHQPQHF. In nucleotides, the CDR3 is TGTGCCAGCAGTGCGGACAGGGGTCATCAGCCCCAGCATTTT.

The rearrangement joins TRBV2 to TRBJ1-3; 9 nucleotides match TRBD1. CDR1 SNHLY and CDR2 FYNNEI come from the germline V gene. V was clipped by 6 bases and J by 0 bases; unmatched bases: 3. CDR3 length equals 15 residues. The CDR3 DNA is TGTGCCAGCAGCCGGACAGGGGACTCTGGAAACACCATATATTTT. The encoded protein is CASSRTGDSGNTIYF.

V and J are TRBV3-1 (or the pseudogene TRBV3-2) and TRBJ2-7, with 7 bases lining up with TRBD1. The germline V gene encodes CDR1 LGHDT and CDR2 YNNKEL (reference sequence). V dropped 4 bases and J dropped 2; count of bases not matched to a gene: 5. The CDR3 runs 14 residues. CDR3 nucleotide sequence: TGTGCCAGCAGCCCGCGACAGGGCGCCTACGAGCAGTACTTC. Translated, it gives CASSPRQGAYEQYF.

This clone has only a few counts. V is TRBV4-1 and J is TRBJ2-5; D not certain. V was pared by 0 bases and J by 2 bases, with 10 bases between. Germline V gene lookup returns CDR1 MGHRA and CDR2 YSYEKL. The CDR3 totals 15 residues. The CDR3 reads CASSQDPEDQETQYF. CDR3 DNA sequence: TGCGCCAGCAGCCAAGATCCCGAGGATCAAGAGACCCAGTACTTC.

The chain combines TRBV11-2 with TRBJ2-1; 10 nucleotides line up with TRBD1. Germline V gene lookup returns CDR1 SGHAT and CDR2 FQNNGV. The J segment lost 6 bases and the V segment lost 5 bases, leaving 7 bases of the junction unmatched. This CDR3 has 15 amino acids. CDR3 nucleotides: TGTGCCAGCAGCAGAGGGACAGGGGCCCCCAATGAGCAGTTCTTC. Amino acid sequence: CASSRGTGAPNEQFF.

This chain uses TRBV5-1 with TRBJ2-1; the D gene is possibly TRBD1 (6 bases). This CDR3 contains 16 residues. The V gene lost 4 bases and the J gene lost 2 bases, with 16 bases spanning the gap. The germline V gene encodes CDR1 SGHRS and CDR2 YFSETQ. CDR3 in DNA: TGCGCCAGCAGCCCGAGAGGGGACAATACCTACAATGAGCAGTTCTTC. Translated: CASSPRGDNTYNEQFF.

J is TRBJ2-1 and V is TRBV24-1, with D hard to call. Trimming shortened V by 7 bases and J by 0 bases, and 9 bases separated the two germline ends. This CDR3 spans 14 amino acids. Germline assignment: CDR1 KGHDR and CDR2 SFDVKD. The CDR3 spells CATSATFSYNEQFF. CDR3 bases: TGTGCCACCAGCGCTACTTTCTCCTACAATGAGCAGTTCTTC.

A remark on this clone: This may stem from a read error, because a much larger clone lies one nucleotide away. This chain joins TRBV2 and TRBJ2-2; 7 nucleotides line up with TRBD1. Germline V lookup: CDR1 SNHLY, CDR2 FYNNEI. This CDR3 contains 14 residues. The V gene end was trimmed by 6 bases and the J gene end by 0 bases; junction bases not matched to a gene: 1. CDR3 amino acids: CASRGTANTGELFF. The CDR3 DNA follows: TGTGCCAGCAGGGGGACAGCGAACACCGGGGAGCTGTTTTTT.

J is TRBJ2-3 and V is TRBV7-8; the match to TRBD2 covers 10 bases. The germline V gene has CDR1 SGHVS and CDR2 FQNEAQ. The ends lost 0 bases at V and 4 bases at J; junction bases unmatched: 7. CDR3 length equals 17 residues. In DNA, the CDR3 is TGTGCCAGCAGCTTAGCGCTAGCTAGCGGGAGAGCAGATACGCAGTATTTT. Its translation is CASSLALASGRADTQYF.

V gene TRBV7-2 combines with J gene TRBJ1-1; D possibly corresponds to TRBD1 (6 bases). Germline CDR1 and CDR2: SGHTA and FQGNSA. This CDR3 has 15 amino acids. Between the trimmed V and J ends, which lost 5 bases and 3 bases, there was a span of 16 bases. In DNA, the CDR3 is TGTGCCAGCAGCCCTAGCGGGGGCCAGGACACTGAAGCTTTCTTT. The encoded protein is CASSPSGGQDTEAFF.

The genes are TRBV5-1 and TRBJ2-7, with 12 bases identical to TRBD2. The CDR3 is 16 residues long. Germline trimming cut 2 bases from V and 6 bases from J; bases unmatched to any gene: 9. Per germline, CDR1 SGHRS and CDR2 YFSETQ. The CDR3 is CASSLLTTSGRSEQYF. CDR3 in DNA: TGCGCCAGCAGCTTACTCACGACTAGCGGGAGAAGCGAGCAGTACTTC.

The chain uses TRBV29-1 and TRBJ1-2, with 7 bases identical to TRBD1. This CDR3 spans 15 amino acids. Germline CDR1 and CDR2: SQVTM and ANQGSEA. The V and J ends lost 2 bases and 2 bases, in that order; junction bases with no gene match: 8. CDR3 DNA sequence: TGCAGCGTTGAACGTCCAGGGGGGAAAAACTATGGCTACACCTTC. Protein product: CSVERPGGKNYGYTF.

V is TRBV6-2 or TRBV6-3 and J is TRBJ2-2; 9 nucleotides match TRBD2. The CDR3 consists of 17 residues. The V gene end was trimmed by 6 bases and the J gene end by 1 base; junction bases not matched to a gene: 9. CDR1 is MNHEY and CDR2 is SVGEGT in the germline V gene. The DNA for the CDR3 is TGTGCCAGCAGCTCGCCAGCGGGGGGTCAGAACACCGGGGAGCTGTTTTTT. This translates into CASSSPAGGQNTGELFF.

This rearrangement joins TRBV24-1 to TRBJ1-2; 9 bases align to TRBD1. Trimming at V came to 3 bases and at J to 8 bases, leaving 9 bases not matched to a gene. Germline CDR1 reads KGHDR; CDR2 reads SFDVKD. This CDR3 has 15 residues. The CDR3 sequence: CATSDAGTGFSGYTF. As DNA, the CDR3 is TGTGCCACCAGTGATGCCGGGACAGGGTTTTCGGGCTACACCTTC.

This clone was seen once. V gene TRBV7-2 combines with J gene TRBJ2-2; 12 bases agree with TRBD2. With 5 bases clipped from V and 7 bases from J, the junction kept 8 bases outside the gene matches. Looked up from germline, CDR1 is SGHTA and CDR2 is FQGNSA. This CDR3 is built from 16 residues. This chain's CDR3 is CASSPSSGGAVGELFF. CDR3 DNA sequence: TGTGCCAGCAGCCCCTCTAGCGGGGGGGCCGTCGGGGAGCTGTTTTTT.

The V call is TRBV9, the J call TRBJ2-5, with TRBD1 identical over 9 bases. The CDR3 runs 14 residues. Trimming removed 0 bases from V and 5 bases from J; junction bases left unmatched: 2. CDR1 and CDR2 from the germline V gene are SGDLS and YYNGEE. This chain's CDR3 is CASSVGGTGETQYF. For the CDR3, the DNA is TGTGCCAGCAGCGTAGGAGGGACAGGGGAGACCCAGTACTTC. Looking up the rest from reference TRBV9 and TRBJ2-5 gives the full variable domain: DSGVTQTPKHLITATGQRVTLRCSPRSGDLSVYWYQQSLDQGLQFLIQYYNGEERAKGNILERFSAQQFPDLHSELNLSSLELGDSALYFCASSVGGTGETQYFGPGTRLLVL.

This chain uses TRBV7-2 with TRBJ2-1, with 10 bases that match TRBD1. The V gene end was trimmed by 5 bases and the J gene end by 10 bases; junction bases not matched to a gene: 11. The CDR3 is 15 residues long. Germline V gives CDR1 SGHTA, CDR2 FQGNSA. This chain's CDR3 is CASSPPGQGVGEQFF. The CDR3 DNA follows: TGTGCCAGCAGCCCCCCCGGACAGGGGGTAGGCGAGCAGTTCTTC.

This chain links TRBV23-1 with TRBJ1-4, with a possible D match to TRBD1 (5 bases). TRBV23-1 qualifies as an ORF whose function is uncertain. Between the trimmed V and J ends, which lost 8 bases and 2 bases, there was a span of 21 bases. The CDR3 loop spans 17 amino acids. The CDR3 loop reads CASYPSPGQGTNEKLFF. CDR3 DNA: TGCGCCAGCTATCCCTCGCCAGGGCAGGGTACTAATGAAAAACTGTTTTTT.

This rearrangement joins TRBV7-2 to TRBJ1-5; D remains unclear. Germline CDR1 is SGHTA and CDR2 is FQGNSA. Deletions cut 1 base from V and 15 bases from J, with 16 bases between. The CDR3 contains 13 residues. CDR3 sequence reads: CASSLVAGERLHF. The CDR3 DNA follows: TGTGCCAGCAGCTTAGTTGCGGGCGAACGTTTGCATTTT.

The rearrangement uses TRBV5-6 and TRBJ1-5, with 9 bases that match TRBD1. This CDR3 spans 16 amino acids. CDR1 is SGHDT, CDR2 YYEEEE, per germline. Trimming cost V 1 base and J 2 bases; bases outside gene matches: 4. DNA of the CDR3: TGTGCCAGCAGCTTGTGGGGACAGGGTGGCAATCAGCCCCAGCATTTT. It is translated as CASSLWGQGGNQPQHF.

This clone was recorded once. This chain connects TRBV6-4 to TRBJ2-1; TRBD2 aligns across 11 bases. Trimming removed 5 bases from V and 5 bases from J; junction bases left unmatched: 8. This CDR3 contains 16 residues. Germline lookup yields CDR1 MRHNA and CDR2 SNTAGT. The chain's CDR3 is CASSRLAGGTHNEQFF. The CDR3 DNA reads TGTGCCAGCAGTAGGCTAGCGGGAGGAACCCACAATGAGCAGTTCTTC.

This clone was observed a few times. The rearrangement uses TRBV7-3 and TRBJ2-5, with D possibly TRBD2 on 6 matching bases. V was trimmed by 5 bases and J by 1 base, leaving 8 bases between them. Germline V gives CDR1 SGHTA, CDR2 FQGTGA. The CDR3 contains 13 residues. The CDR3 loop is CASSRDFQETQYF. In nucleotides, the CDR3 is TGTGCCAGCAGCCGGGACTTCCAAGAGACCCAGTACTTC.

The J gene is TRBJ2-1, the V gene TRBV11-2; 7 bases align to TRBD2. This CDR3 has 14 amino acids. V shed 5 bases and J 8 bases; nucleotides not matched to a gene: 9. CDR1 and CDR2 (germline): SGHAT, FQNNGV. The chain's CDR3 is CASSRRGGVYEQFF. The CDR3 DNA reads as TGTGCCAGCAGCCGCCGCGGGGGAGTCTATGAGCAGTTCTTC.

The V call is TRBV7-2, the J call TRBJ1-1; no clear D. The V and J ends lost 1 base and 0 bases respectively, with 9 bases between them. Germline CDR1 SGHTA, CDR2 FQGNSA. The CDR3 covers 15 residues. The CDR3 reads CASSLGYSLNTEAFF. CDR3 bases: TGTGCCAGCAGCTTAGGGTACTCCCTGAACACTGAAGCTTTCTTT.

This CDR3 is CASSPQGFDNEQFF. The CDR3 region has the DNA TGTGCCAGCTCACCCCAGGGTTTCGACAATGAGCAGTTCTTC. The chain employs TRBV18 and TRBJ2-1, with D possibly TRBD1 on 5 matching bases. The CDR3 is made up of 14 amino acids. The V gene's germline CDR1 is KGHSH and CDR2 LQKENI. V lost 3 bases and J lost 5, with 11 bases in between.